This passage covers 3 T cell receptor beta chains from one sample sequenced in a study of beta chain features in type 1 diabetes. The authors reverse transcribed all of the isolated RNA, so sequencing captured expressed TCRB transcripts. The repertoire was sequenced with immunoSEQ multiplex PCR; TCRdb's copy has only in-frame clones and lacks some. Here the sample spans some 900,000 clones, 17% being singletons. The specimen sequenced was naive CD4+ T cells from blood. These TCRs come from a young woman in good health.

This clone was detected a few times. The rearrangement links TRBV18 to TRBJ2-1; D possibly corresponds to TRBD2 (5 bases). The V gene lost 3 bases and the J gene lost 4 bases, with 10 bases spanning the gap. Germline CDR1 KGHSH, CDR2 LQKENI. The length of the CDR3 is 14 residues. CDR3 sequence: CASSPRREYNEQFF. The CDR3 DNA reads TGTGCCAGCTCACCCCGACGGGAATACAATGAGCAGTTCTTC.

In this sample, this clone turned up a few times. J is TRBJ2-6 and V is TRBV7-3; D remains unclear. The germline V gene has CDR1 SGHTA and CDR2 FQGTGA. The CDR3 spans 15 residues. The germline V and J ends were trimmed by 1 base and 4 bases, with 8 bases remaining between them. CDR3 in amino acids: CASSLSAVGANVLTF. Here the CDR3 DNA reads TGTGCCAGCAGCTTAAGCGCGGTAGGGGCCAACGTCCTGACTTTC.

This chain uses TRBV2 with TRBJ2-7, with 8 bases that match TRBD2. Looked up from germline, CDR1 is SNHLY and CDR2 is FYNNEI. There are 15 residues in the CDR3. With V trimmed by 7 bases and J by 6 bases, 14 bases remained unmatched. CDR3 protein: CASTSHASGRSEQYF. CDR3 nucleotides: TGTGCCAGCACTTCGCACGCGAGCGGGAGATCCGAGCAGTACTTC.